The present TCR beta chain was sequenced within a study of CD8 T cells in ankylosing spondylitis. The CDR3 runs 14 residues. Deletions cut 6 bases from V and 0 bases from J, with 11 bases between. Germline CDR1 and CDR2: DFQATT and SNEGSKA (reference sequence). TCRdb re-derived calls from the 5' RACE reads in MiXCR, one entry per CDR3 protein. In the table there are roughly 490,000 distinct CDR3 sequences, approximately 5% of which are singletons. General study findings and limits: One TCR beta motif, made up of roughly eight highly homologous variants, appeared characteristic of ankylosing spondylitis blood.

In its sample, this clonotype was seen many times. Its antigen remains unidentified. Sequenced sample: blood, either unsorted or a sorted T cell fraction (not recorded which). This TCR derives from a male donor with ankylosing spondylitis. The V gene is TRBV20-1, the J gene TRBJ1-4; D not certain. CDR3 DNA: TGCAGTGCGCAGTTGGGAGCAACTAATGAAAAACTGTTTTTT. Translating it yields CSAQLGATNEKLFF.